This T cell receptor beta chain derives from a study of beta chain features in type 1 diabetes. Broader study findings: Diminished insertions and augmented deletions at VDJ junctions characterized type 1 diabetes patients.

This clone has a handful of counts. Its target is unknown. Reverse transcription of all isolated RNA meant that expressed TCRB transcripts were sequenced. Each sample of naive, central memory or regulatory T cells had, on average, roughly 3.6 million reads. Repertoires were generated with immunoSEQ multiplex PCR, while TCRdb's copy carries only in-frame clones and drops some. The data hold 900,000 or so clones, with roughly 16% observed a single time. It was via CD45RO/CCR7/CD25/CD127/CD95/CD27 that CD4+ naive, central memory, regulatory and stem cell-like memory cells were sorted. V was clipped by 5 bases and J by 1 base, with 9 bases between them. This CDR3 region has 13 residues. Germline lookup yields CDR1 SGHVS and CDR2 FNYEAQ.

This clonotype originated in a woman between 18 and 29 years old in good health. This rearrangement joins TRBV7-6 to TRBJ2-7; D unclear. Sample: naive CD4+ T cells from blood. The CDR3 nucleotides are TGTGCCAGCAGCAACGTGGGTTCCTACGAGCAGTACTTC. Protein product: CASSNVGSYEQYF.